A selection of T cell receptor beta chains follows, all from one sample in a study of graft-versus-host responses after intestinal transplantation. The antigens of these receptors remain unknown. Profiling relied on immunoSEQ multiplex PCR, and the TCRdb table lists in-frame clones only, not all of them. The table has approximately 75,000 clones, nearly 90% seen once. Here the sequenced sample was unstimulated CD8+ T cells sorted from spleen or lymph node cells, taken before transplant. These receptors all stem from a human donor who was the organ donor for an intestinal transplant. Both conserved end residues are part of each CDR3. D genes are given only for firm matches. Clone size appears in some rows only: once, few, many, or a class for an expanded clone.

abundance	v_gene	j_gene	d_gene	CDR3nt	CDR3aa
.	TRBV4-2	TRBJ2-1	TRBD1	TGTGCCAGCAGCACAAGTACAGGGGGCGCAACAAATGAGCAGTTCTTC	CASSTSTGGATNEQFF
once	TRBV4-3	TRBJ1-2	.	TGCGCCAGCAGCCAAGATCCAAAAAAAACGAGGGGCTACACCTTC	CASSQDPKKTRGYTF
once	TRBV29-1	TRBJ2-5	TRBD2	TGCAGCGCCTTGGTCCTTACAGGGCGGGGGGCCCAGTACTTC	CSALVLTGRGAQYF
.	TRBV5-6	TRBJ1-3	TRBD1	TGTGCCAGCAGCTTTGGGACAGCTATTGGAAACACCATATATTTT	CASSFGTAIGNTIYF
.	TRBV14	TRBJ1-6	TRBD1	TGTGCCAGCAGCCTAAGACAGGGGAGCGGTTCACCCCTCCACTTT	CASSLRQGSGSPLHF
.	TRBV6-9	TRBJ1-2	.	TGTGCCAGCAGTTACCCCACAGGGTACTATGGCTACACCTTC	CASSYPTGYYGYTF
.	TRBV4-1	TRBJ1-1	.	TGCGCCAGCAGCCAAGACCCGGGAGCCATGAACACTGAAGCTTTCTTT	CASSQDPGAMNTEAFF
.	TRBV4-2	TRBJ1-4	TRBD1	TGTGCCAGCAGCCAAGAGATGGGGACAGGGGGGGAAAAACTGTTTTTT	CASSQEMGTGGEKLFF
.	TRBV4-2	TRBJ2-2	TRBD2	TGTGCCAGCAGCCAGGGACTAGCGGGGGGAGACACCGGGGAGCTGTTTTTT	CASSQGLAGGDTGELFF
few	TRBV6-6	TRBJ1-5	.	TGTGCCAGCAGTCCCGCCGCGGGGTCAGGTCAGCCCCAGCATTTT	CASSPAAGSGQPQHF
.	TRBV6-6	TRBJ1-1	.	TGTGCCAGCAGTTACCAGGGACTCGAAGCTTTCTTT	CASSYQGLEAFF
.	TRBV27	TRBJ1-2	TRBD1	TGTGCCAGTAGAGGGACAGGGCCCGATGGCTACACCTTC	CASRGTGPDGYTF
.	TRBV13	TRBJ1-5	.	TGTGCCAGCAGCTTCGGGGATAGCAATCAGCCCCAGCATTTT	CASSFGDSNQPQHF
few	TRBV9	TRBJ2-3	TRBD2	TGTGCCAGCAGCGAGGGGACGGGGGGGCAAACAGATACGCAGTATTTT	CASSEGTGGQTDTQYF
.	TRBV10-1	TRBJ2-2	TRBD2	TGCGCCAGCAGCTATCAGCGGGGGGTCGGGGAGCTGTTTTTT	CASSYQRGVGELFF
.	TRBV5-1	TRBJ1-3	.	TGCGCCAGCAGGCCGGAGGGCAATATCGGAAACACCATATATTTT	CASRPEGNIGNTIYF
once	TRBV5-6	TRBJ2-1	TRBD1	TGTGCCAGCAGCCGACAGGGGGAACGGGAGCAGTTCTTC	CASSRQGEREQFF
once	TRBV27	TRBJ1-4	TRBD1	TGTGCCAGCAGTACCCACCGGGACAGGGCTGAAAAACTGTTTTTT	CASSTHRDRAEKLFF
.	TRBV6-5	TRBJ1-4	TRBD1	TGTGCCAGCAGTTATGCCGGGACAGGGTATGAAAAACTGTTTTTT	CASSYAGTGYEKLFF
.	TRBV11-2	TRBJ1-2	TRBD1	TGTGCCAGCAGCGCCCACCGGCGGCCGGGACAGGGGAACTATGGCTACACCTTC	CASSAHRRPGQGNYGYTF
.	TRBV28	TRBJ2-5	TRBD2	TGTGCCAGCAGTCCTGGACTAGCGGGGGGGCAAGAGACCCAGTACTTC	CASSPGLAGGQETQYF
.	TRBV6-5	TRBJ1-2	TRBD1	TGTGCCAGCAGTTCGGGACAGGGTGTGGGTGGCTACACCTTC	CASSSGQGVGGYTF
few	TRBV6-1	TRBJ2-2	.	TGTGCCAGCAGTGAAGCGCCGGGGTTTCAGGGGGAGCTGTTTTTT	CASSEAPGFQGELFF
.	TRBV4-1	TRBJ1-1	.	TGCGCCAGCAGCCCACGGGAGAACACTGAAGCTTTCTTT	CASSPRENTEAFF
.	TRBV6-1	TRBJ1-2	.	TGTGCCAGCACCCCGAGGGACTTCTACTATGGCTACACCTTC	CASTPRDFYYGYTF
.	TRBV6-5	TRBJ1-5	.	TGTGCCAGCAGTTACAGGGGAGGTCAGCCCCAGCATTTT	CASSYRGGQPQHF
.	TRBV19	TRBJ1-1	TRBD1	TGTGCCAGCCGGGGACAGAAGAACACTGAAGCTTTCTTT	CASRGQKNTEAFF